The source of this T cell receptor beta chain is a study of blood T cell repertoires in COVID-19. Study details: There were acute and convalescent COVID-19 samples, and they came from the United States, Italy and Spain.

Authors' processing steps: Nucleated cell number was recorded as an estimate derived from reference gene primer amplification. This table comes from immunoSEQ multiplex PCR, and its TCRdb copy is limited to in-frame clones, with some not included. That table supplies the V and J calls and clone size; D and trimming were determined from the DNA. The sample shows 400,000 to 500,000 clones, approximately 90% of them seen only once. The CDR3 length is 14 residues. The genes are TRBV21-1 and TRBJ1-4; the DNA was not compared with TRBD1, the D call given in the table. TRBV21-1 is listed as a pseudogene. The source of this sequence is a woman younger than 45 with active or convalescent COVID-19. The sequenced sample consisted of peripheral blood. CDR3 in amino acids: CASSIDRAREKLFF. Here the CDR3 DNA reads TGTGCCAGCAGCATCGACAGGGCCCGAGAAAAACTGTTTTTT.